This record looks at one T cell receptor (beta chain) sequence and its context. This record comes from a study of cytomegalovirus exposure and HLA in healthy donors. Researchers ran the PCR with 60 Vbeta and 13 Jbeta primers. The protocol was immunoSEQ multiplex PCR, while the TCRdb copy is restricted to in-frame clones and leaves out a portion. The sample has about 220,000 clones; roughly 80% are singletons. The CDR3 runs 15 residues. V shed 4 bases, J shed 4 bases, and the junction held 7 bases outside the gene matches. CDR1 and CDR2 from the germline V gene are MNHNY and SVGAGI (reference sequence).

The V gene is TRBV6-6, the J gene TRBJ1-1; TRBD1 matches 9 bases. This receptor was taken from a middle-aged woman in good health and CMV-seropositive. Sequencing was carried out using PBMCs. CDR3 DNA: TGTGCCAGCAGTTCAACAGGGGGCGTCGGCACTGAAGCTTTCTTT. It specifies CASSSTGGVGTEAFF.